Listed here are 12 T cell receptor beta chains from one sample, sequenced in a study of shared clonotypes between healthy human individuals. Method: immunoSEQ multiplex PCR; TCRdb's copy keeps in-frame clones and lacks some. The sample has roughly 1.5 million clones; 95% to 99% are singletons. The sequenced sample consisted of naive CD4+ T cells sorted from blood. Subset here: CD45RA+ positively selected. Every receptor here comes from a man aged 25-40 years in good health.

The V gene is TRBV7-8, the J gene TRBJ2-3; 13 nucleotides agree with TRBD2. Germline lookup yields CDR1 SGHVS and CDR2 FQNEAQ. CDR3 length: 16 amino acids. The V and J ends lost 4 bases and 5 bases, in that order; junction bases with no gene match: 6. CDR3 residues: CASSSGTSGMIDTQYF. The DNA of the CDR3 is TGTGCCAGCAGCTCCGGGACTAGCGGGATGATAGATACGCAGTATTTT.

The chain links TRBV7-9 to TRBJ2-7, with 8 bases that match TRBD1. CDR3 length: 13 amino acids. The germline gives CDR1 SEHNR, CDR2 FQNEAQ (reference sequence). The V segment lost 5 bases and the J segment 7 bases; nucleotides outside the gene matches: 7. Written as DNA, the CDR3 is TGTGCCAGCAGCGACAGGGGTCTTGGTGAGCAGTACTTC. Its protein is CASSDRGLGEQYF.

This rearrangement joins TRBV9 to TRBJ2-1; either TRBD1 or TRBD2 may supply D (9 bases each). CDR3 length: 15 residues. The V gene's germline CDR1 is SGDLS and CDR2 YYNGEE. V dropped 7 bases and J dropped 8 bases, with 22 bases sitting between them. The CDR3 sequence is CASGQGLAGIYEQFF. The CDR3 DNA reads as TGTGCCAGCGGACAGGGGCTAGCGGGAATCTATGAGCAGTTCTTC.

This chain joins TRBV19 and TRBJ2-7, with 8 bases lining up with TRBD1. The V segment lost 0 bases and the J segment 1 base; nucleotides outside the gene matches: 5. The germline V gene encodes CDR1 LNHDA and CDR2 SQIVND (reference sequence). This CDR3 comprises 16 residues. The DNA of the CDR3 is TGTGCCAGTAGTATAGAGGCAGGGGGCGCATCCTACGAGCAGTACTTC. This encodes CASSIEAGGASYEQYF.

CDR3 sequence (DNA): TGCGCCAGCAGCCGACTAGCGGGAGACCAAGAGACCCAGTACTTC. Its translation is CASSRLAGDQETQYF. The chain links TRBV5-1 to TRBJ2-5, with 12 bases matching TRBD2. Germline values: CDR1 SGHRS, CDR2 YFSETQ. CDR3 length equals 15 residues. J lost 0 bases, V lost 4 bases, and 1 base had no gene match.

Worth noting for this clone: The same CDR3 also results from other DNA sequences found in this sample. The chain recombines TRBV7-9 with TRBJ2-7; the match to TRBD1 covers 7 bases. The CDR3 spans 14 residues. V shed 5 bases, J shed 0 bases, and the junction held 4 bases outside the gene matches. CDR1 is SEHNR, CDR2 FQNEAQ, per germline (reference sequence). CDR3 sequence (DNA): TGTGCCAGCAGCCCTCGACAGGGCTCCTACGAGCAGTACTTC. Translation gives CASSPRQGSYEQYF.

Note on this clone: The junction does not match germline at one end; this may be a read error. The chain uses TRBV29-1 and TRBJ2-1, with D tentatively TRBD2 (6 bases). Germline loops: CDR1 SQVTM, CDR2 ANQGSEA. The CDR3 has 14 amino acids. CDR3 sequence reads: CSVEVLRGYDEQFF. The CDR3 DNA sequence: TGCAGCGTGGAAGTTTTACGGGGGTATGATGAGCAGTTCTTC.

The chain links TRBV9 to TRBJ2-7; D is ambiguous. CDR1 and CDR2 from the germline V gene are SGDLS and YYNGEE. V lost 0 bases, J lost 1 base, and 17 bases lay in between. The CDR3 is 17 residues long. For the CDR3, the DNA is TGTGCCAGCAGCGTAGCACCGTTTGGGGTTACTTCCTACGAGCAGTACTTC. The encoded protein is CASSVAPFGVTSYEQYF. The full variable domain, in which reference TRBV9 and TRBJ2-7 provide the parts outside the CDR3, is DSGVTQTPKHLITATGQRVTLRCSPRSGDLSVYWYQQSLDQGLQFLIQYYNGEERAKGNILERFSAQQFPDLHSELNLSSLELGDSALYFCASSVAPFGVTSYEQYFGPGTRLTVT.

This clone appeared a single time. The chain uses TRBV5-1 and TRBJ1-1; no clear D gene. Germline assignment: CDR1 SGHRS and CDR2 YFSETQ. The CDR3 runs 15 residues. The V and J ends lost 0 bases and 0 bases respectively, with 9 bases between them. CDR3 nucleotide sequence: TGCGCCAGCAGCTTGGTGAGTTCGTTGAACACTGAAGCTTTCTTT. This translates into CASSLVSSLNTEAFF.

This clone was detected once. The CDR3 region is CASSLGVPTGYNEKLFF. The CDR3 nucleotides read TGTGCCAGCAGCTTAGGTGTCCCGACAGGGTATAATGAAAAACTGTTTTTT. V is TRBV7-2 and J is TRBJ1-4; TRBD1 matches 7 bases. Trimming cost V 1 base and J 4 bases; bases outside gene matches: 9. The CDR3 runs to 17 residues. The V gene's germline CDR1 is SGHTA and CDR2 FQGNSA.

V usage is TRBV5-8 and J usage is TRBJ1-4; 7 bases line up with TRBD1. Looked up from germline, CDR1 is SGHTS and CDR2 is YDEGEE. The CDR3 is 16 amino acids. After removal of 2 bases from V and 7 bases from J, the junction contained 11 bases not matched to a gene. CDR3 in amino acids: CASSLGTAEYGEKLFF. CDR3 nucleotides: TGTGCCAGCAGCTTAGGGACAGCGGAATACGGTGAAAAACTGTTTTTT.

The chain joins TRBV10-3 to TRBJ2-3; D is undetermined. This CDR3 is 15 amino acids long. Germline V gene data show CDR1 as ENHRY and CDR2 as SYGVKD. V dropped 4 bases and J dropped 3 bases, with 14 bases sitting between them. The CDR3: CAISGHSEGTDTQYF. The CDR3, as DNA: TGTGCCATCAGTGGACACTCTGAAGGGACAGATACGCAGTATTTT.